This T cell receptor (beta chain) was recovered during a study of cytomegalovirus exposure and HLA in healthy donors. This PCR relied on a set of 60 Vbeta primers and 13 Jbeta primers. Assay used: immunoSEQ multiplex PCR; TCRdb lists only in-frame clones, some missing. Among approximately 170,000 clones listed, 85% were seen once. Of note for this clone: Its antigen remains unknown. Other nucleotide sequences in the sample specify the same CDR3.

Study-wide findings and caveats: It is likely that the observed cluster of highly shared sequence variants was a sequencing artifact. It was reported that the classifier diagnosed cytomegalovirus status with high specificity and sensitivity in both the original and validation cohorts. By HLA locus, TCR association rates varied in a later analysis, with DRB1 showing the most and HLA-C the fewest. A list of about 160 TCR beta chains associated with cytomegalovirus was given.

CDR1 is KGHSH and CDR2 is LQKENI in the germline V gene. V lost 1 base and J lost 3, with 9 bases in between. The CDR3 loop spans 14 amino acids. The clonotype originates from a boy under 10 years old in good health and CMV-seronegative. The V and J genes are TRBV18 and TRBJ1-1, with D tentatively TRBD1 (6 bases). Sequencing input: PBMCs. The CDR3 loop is CASSPLPGDTEAFF. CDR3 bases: TGTGCCAGCTCACCACTACCAGGGGACACTGAAGCTTTCTTT.